The 29 T cell receptor beta chains below were found in one sample sequenced in a study of brain metastases from non-small cell lung cancer. The repertoire was sequenced with immunoSEQ multiplex PCR; TCRdb's copy has only in-frame clones and lacks some. The sample includes roughly 14,000 clones, over 75% seen only once; the top ten take less than 9%. The sample taken for sequencing was primary lung tumor tissue. The receptors were sampled from a donor at least 40 years old with non-small cell lung cancer.

The CDR3 DNA reads as TGTGCCAGCAGCCCCCCGGGACAGGGAACAGAGACCCAGTACTTC. This gives the protein CASSPPGQGTETQYF. The chain uses TRBV7-9 and TRBJ2-5; 9 bases align to TRBD1. J gave up 4 bases and V 5 bases, and 8 bases lay outside the gene matches. CDR1 is SEHNR and CDR2 is FQNEAQ in the germline V gene (reference sequence). This CDR3 has 15 residues.

This clone is medium-sized in the sample. The CDR3 coding sequence is TGTGCCAGCAGCCGCGGAACAGACACGTTGAACACTGAAGCTTTCTTT. This sequence encodes CASSRGTDTLNTEAFF. The chain combines TRBV5-6 with TRBJ1-1; no clear D. From germline, CDR1 is SGHDT and CDR2 YYEEEE. The length of the CDR3 is 16 residues. Trimming pared 4 bases from V and 0 bases from J, leaving 16 bases between.

J is TRBJ2-1 and V is TRBV11-3, with 11 bases identical to TRBD2. The CDR3 length is 15 residues. After removal of 4 bases from V and 4 bases from J, the junction contained 3 bases not matched to a gene. Germline CDR1 SGHNT, CDR2 YENEEA. In nucleotides, the CDR3 is TGTGCCAGCAGCTCCGGGACTAGCGGTTACAATGAGCAGTTCTTC. It codes for CASSSGTSGYNEQFF. Full variable domain (outside the CDR3, taken from reference TRBV11-3 and TRBJ2-1): EAGVVQSPRYKIIEKKQPVAFWCNPISGHNTLYWYLQNLGQGPELLIRYENEEAVDDSQLPKDRFSAERLKGVDSTLKIQPAELGDSAVYLCASSSGTSGYNEQFFGPGTRLTVL.

The sample holds a few counts of this clone. V usage is TRBV2 and J usage is TRBJ1-5; D call uncertain. CDR1 SNHLY and CDR2 FYNNEI come from the germline V gene. V was trimmed by 4 bases and J by 9 bases, leaving 13 bases between them. This CDR3 is built from 13 residues. DNA for the CDR3: TGTGCCAGCAGTGGGATTACAGCCGTGCCCCAGCATTTT. Translation: CASSGITAVPQHF.

The chain combines TRBV5-1 with TRBJ2-2, with D uncertain. The V gene's germline CDR1 is SGHRS and CDR2 YFSETQ. This CDR3 is built from 15 residues. V was cut by 0 bases and J by 0 bases, with 6 bases left in between. The chain's CDR3 is CASSLALSNTGELFF. In DNA form, the CDR3 reads TGCGCCAGCAGCTTGGCCCTATCGAACACCGGGGAGCTGTTTTTT.

To note about this clone: The junction differs from germline at one of its ends, possibly a read error. This chain uses TRBV15 with TRBJ1-4; 8 nucleotides agree with TRBD1. From germline, CDR1 is LNHNV and CDR2 YYDKDF (reference sequence). The CDR3 totals 13 residues. In DNA form, the CDR3 reads TGTGCCACCAGCAGAGATCGGGACAGGTTAAGATCGTTT. This gives the protein CATSRDRDRLRSF.

The chain carries TRBV10-3 and TRBJ2-3; D is perhaps TRBD1 (5 bases). Trimming removed 3 bases at V and 6 bases at J, with 13 bases between. Germline CDR1 reads ENHRY; CDR2 reads SYGVKD. CDR3 length: 14 residues. CDR3 sequence reads: CAISDMGRLDTQYF. For the CDR3, the DNA is TGTGCCATCAGTGACATGGGGCGGTTGGATACGCAGTATTTT.

This clone was seen a few times. The chain joins TRBV4-2 to TRBJ1-4; D perhaps matches TRBD1 (5 bases). Per the germline V gene, CDR1 is LGHNA and CDR2 is YNFKEQ. This CDR3 is built from 15 residues. The V end was cut by 4 bases, the J end by 3 bases, with 12 bases between. The CDR3 loop is CASSLSTASNEKLFF. The CDR3 nucleotides are TGTGCCAGCAGCCTATCGACAGCCTCTAATGAAAAACTGTTTTTT.

Here the CDR3 DNA reads TGTGCCAGCAGTTACGTGCAGGGCCTGGGCACTGAAGCTTTCTTT. It is translated as CASSYVQGLGTEAFF. The V gene is TRBV6-6, the J gene TRBJ1-1; D possibly corresponds to TRBD1 (5 bases). Deletions cut 2 bases from V and 4 bases from J, with 14 bases between. The CDR3 is 15 amino acids. Germline V gives CDR1 MNHNY, CDR2 SVGAGI (reference sequence).

The chain has TRBV6-5 and TRBJ2-7; 11 nucleotides agree with TRBD1. The V segment lost 6 bases and the J segment 0 bases; nucleotides outside the gene matches: 4. The CDR3 runs to 15 residues. CDR1 MNHEY and CDR2 SVGAGI come from the germline V gene. The CDR3 reads CASRAGTGGSYEQYF. CDR3 sequence (DNA): TGTGCCAGCAGAGCCGGGACAGGGGGCTCCTACGAGCAGTACTTC.

The rearrangement joins TRBV9 to TRBJ2-1, with TRBD2 matching over 8 bases. After removal of 4 bases from V and 9 bases from J, the junction contained 6 bases not matched to a gene. The germline V gene has CDR1 SGDLS and CDR2 YYNGEE. CDR3 size: 13 residues. The CDR3 here is CASSSREGSEQFF. The DNA for the CDR3 is TGTGCCAGCAGCTCTCGGGAGGGTAGTGAGCAGTTCTTC.

This chain links TRBV5-6 with TRBJ1-1; no clear D. Per the germline V gene, CDR1 is SGHDT and CDR2 is YYEEEE. The CDR3 length is 16 residues. V lost 4 bases to trimming and J lost 0 bases, with 16 bases between them. The CDR3 protein is CASSVKRAHLNTEAFF. The CDR3 nucleotides read TGTGCCAGCAGCGTAAAGAGGGCCCATTTGAACACTGAAGCTTTCTTT.

The chain carries TRBV7-2 and TRBJ1-5; D is perhaps TRBD1 (6 bases). Looked up from germline, CDR1 is SGHTA and CDR2 is FQGNSA. Deletions cut 1 base from V and 9 bases from J, with 16 bases between. The CDR3 contains 15 residues. The CDR3 nucleotides are TGTGCCAGCAGCTTAGAGGGGACCCAGGGGCGGCCCCAGCATTTT. Protein product: CASSLEGTQGRPQHF.

The chain links TRBV6-5 to TRBJ2-7, with TRBD1 as a possible D gene (6 bases). Trimming left V 4 bases short and J 4 bases short, with 14 bases between. This CDR3 comprises 14 residues. In germline, CDR1 is MNHEY, CDR2 SVGAGI. CDR3 loop: CASSSKSQGYEQYF. The CDR3 region has the DNA TGTGCCAGCAGTTCTAAGTCACAGGGTTACGAGCAGTACTTC.

The chain uses TRBV6-5 and TRBJ1-6; D is perhaps TRBD1 (5 bases). The germline V gene has CDR1 MNHEY and CDR2 SVGAGI. The CDR3 has 12 residues. The ends were cut back, 11 bases at V and 7 bases at J, with 12 bases in the middle. CDR3 DNA: TGTGCCGTGGGGGGAGTGAATTCACCCCTCCACTTT. Its protein product is CAVGGVNSPLHF.

This chain links TRBV5-1 with TRBJ1-4, with unresolved D. The CDR3 contains 14 residues. CDR1 and CDR2 (germline): SGHRS, YFSETQ. V lost 2 bases and J 4 bases, leaving 9 bases between the germline ends. CDR3 bases: TGCGCCAGCAGCTTAGAGGATCGTAATGAAAAACTGTTTTTT. It translates to CASSLEDRNEKLFF.

V gene TRBV7-3 combines with J gene TRBJ2-5; D is perhaps TRBD2 (6 bases). There are 14 residues in the CDR3. Trimming left V 5 bases short and J 5 bases short, with 15 bases between. Germline V lookup: CDR1 SGHTA, CDR2 FQGTGA. The CDR3 spells CASSSGGAWETQYF. The CDR3 coding sequence is TGTGCCAGCAGCAGCGGCGGGGCGTGGGAGACCCAGTACTTC. The full variable domain, its missing parts supplied by reference TRBV7-3 and TRBJ2-5, is GAGVSQTPSNKVTEKGKYVELRCDPISGHTALYWYRQSLGQGPEFLIYFQGTGAADDSGLPNDRFFAVRPEGSVSTLKIQRTERGDSAVYLCASSSGGAWETQYFGPGTRLLVL.

The chain couples TRBV7-9 to TRBJ1-1; D is undetermined. Germline CDR1 SEHNR, CDR2 FQNEAQ (reference sequence). Trimming took off 6 bases at V and 7 bases at J, with 12 bases between the two ends. This CDR3 contains 12 residues. The CDR3 DNA is TGTGCCAGCAGTCCACAGAGTTATGAAGCTTTCTTT. Translation: CASSPQSYEAFF.

The gene calls are TRBV9 and TRBJ1-3; D unresolved. Germline V gene sequence: CDR1 SGDLS, CDR2 YYNGEE. This CDR3 comprises 16 residues. V gave up 4 bases and J gave up 0 bases, with 14 bases separating them. The CDR3 here is CASSPQTVYSGNTIYF. The CDR3, as DNA: TGTGCCAGCAGCCCCCAAACAGTTTACTCTGGAAACACCATATATTTT.

The chain uses TRBV7-2 and TRBJ2-3; D unclear. Trimming took off 0 bases at V and 2 bases at J, with 12 bases between the two ends. Germline-derived CDR1 and CDR2 are SGHTA and FQGNSA. The CDR3 runs 16 residues. The CDR3, as DNA: TGTGCCAGCAGCTTAGCGTTTGGCAAATACACAGATACGCAGTATTTT. This sequence encodes CASSLAFGKYTDTQYF.

The J gene is TRBJ2-5, the V gene TRBV3-1 (or the pseudogene TRBV3-2), with D hard to call. The CDR3 has 16 amino acids. Germline V CDR1 and CDR2: LGHDT, YNNKEL (reference sequence). Trimming stripped 2 bases from V and 0 bases from J, with 13 bases between. The CDR3 reads CASSQTSAMYQETQYF. CDR3 in DNA: TGTGCCAGCAGCCAAACCAGCGCGATGTACCAAGAGACCCAGTACTTC.

The rearrangement joins TRBV25-1 to TRBJ1-1; TRBD1 agrees at 7 bases. The CDR3 covers 15 residues. Germline-derived CDR1 and CDR2 are MGHDK and SYGVNS. With V trimmed by 3 bases and J by 5 bases, 9 bases remained unmatched. CDR3 region: CASSDLQGRKTEAFF. Written as DNA, the CDR3 is TGTGCCAGCAGTGACTTACAGGGGAGGAAGACTGAAGCTTTCTTT.

The chain couples TRBV4-1 to TRBJ2-3; 14 positions agree with TRBD2. The CDR3 loop spans 16 amino acids. Trimming took 9 bases from V and 5 from J; bases not matched to a gene: 10. Germline V gene data show CDR1 as MGHRA and CDR2 as YSYEKL. In DNA, the CDR3 is TGCGCCAGTCTTTCCGGGACTAGCGGGGGAGGAGATACGCAGTATTTT. This codes for CASLSGTSGGGDTQYF.

The J gene is TRBJ1-2, the V gene TRBV5-1; D is unclear. CDR1 is SGHRS and CDR2 is YFSETQ in the germline V gene. V was cut by 4 bases and J by 7 bases, with 17 bases left in between. The CDR3 sequence is 14 residues long. CDR3 protein: CASSPGLVPSGYTF. The DNA for the CDR3 is TGCGCCAGCAGCCCAGGACTCGTCCCCTCTGGCTACACCTTC.

The V gene is TRBV30, the J gene TRBJ2-2; 12 bases are a match to TRBD1. V was pared by 4 bases and J by 6 bases, with 12 bases of the junction left unmatched. CDR3 length: 17 residues. CDR1 and CDR2 from the germline V gene are GTSNPN and SVGIG (reference sequence). The CDR3 protein is CAWNVRDRGRFSGELFF. DNA for the CDR3: TGTGCCTGGAACGTCCGGGACAGGGGGCGGTTTTCCGGGGAGCTGTTTTTT.

The genes are TRBV4-1 and TRBJ2-3; 8 nucleotides agree with TRBD2. Looked up from germline, CDR1 is MGHRA and CDR2 is YSYEKL. CDR3 length equals 19 residues. V was clipped by 1 base and J by 2 bases; unmatched bases: 14. The CDR3, as DNA: TGCGCCAGCAGCCAAGGGTATAGCGGGGCTCAGAAAAACACAGATACGCAGTATTTT. It translates to CASSQGYSGAQKNTDTQYF.

This clone was detected only once. The V gene is TRBV5-1, the J gene TRBJ1-2; a weak D match, TRBD1 (6 bases). Trimming stripped 2 bases from V and 4 bases from J, with 9 bases between. CDR3 length equals 13 residues. Germline lookup yields CDR1 SGHRS and CDR2 YFSETQ. The chain's CDR3 is CASSFTGTYGYTF. CDR3 in DNA: TGCGCCAGCAGCTTTACAGGGACCTATGGCTACACCTTC. Drawing the rest from reference TRBV5-1 and TRBJ1-2, the complete variable domain is KAGVTQTPRYLIKTRGQQVTLSCSPISGHRSVSWYQQTPGQGLQFLFEYFSETQRNKGNFPGRFSGRQFSNSRSEMNVSTLELGDSALYLCASSFTGTYGYTFGSGTRLTVV.

CDR3 coding DNA: TGTGCCAGCAGTTTACCCCTAAGGGCGAGCGGGAGAGAAAACATTCAGTACTTC. Residues: CASSLPLRASGRENIQYF. This chain connects TRBV28 to TRBJ2-4; 8 bases match TRBD2. The CDR3 loop spans 18 amino acids. Germline trimming cut 2 bases from V and 5 bases from J; bases unmatched to any gene: 14. Germline V CDR1 and CDR2: MDHEN, SYDVKM.

V and J are TRBV24-1 and TRBJ1-1; possibly TRBD1 for D (6 bases). Germline V gene data show CDR1 as KGHDR and CDR2 as SFDVKD. V lost 2 bases, J lost 2 bases, and 11 bases lay in between. The CDR3 totals 15 residues. CDR3 sequence: CATSDSQGYNTEAFF. CDR3 coding DNA: TGTGCCACCAGTGATTCGCAGGGGTATAACACTGAAGCTTTCTTT.